Following are 13 T cell receptor beta chains from one sample sequenced in a study of human T cells and chemical hapten exposure. TCRdb processed the RACE reads anew with MiXCR; each CDR3 protein has one entry. The sample lists fewer than 140,000 distinct CDR3 sequences, about 12% occurring once. Time point of the sample: pre-sensitization, week 0. Treatment denoted: therapeutic diphenylcyclopropenone sensitization with weekly scalp DPC. Sequencing was performed on whole blood, taken in connection with sensitization to the hapten diphenylcyclopropenone (DPC). All receptors derive from a woman aged 45-60 years with alopecia areata. Some clones in this sample may be carry-over from other donors' samples.

Only a few counts were recorded for this clonotype. The V gene is TRBV14, the J gene TRBJ1-1, with unresolved D. V gave up 4 bases and J gave up 6 bases, with 12 bases separating them. The CDR3 sequence is 13 residues long. Per the germline V gene, CDR1 is SGHDN and CDR2 is FVKESK. CDR3 sequence (DNA): TGTGCCAGCAGCCTGGAGTCGAGGCCTGAAGCTTTCTTT. Its translation: CASSLESRPEAFF.

The chain carries TRBV27 and TRBJ2-7; TRBD1 matches 8 bases. Germline V gene sequence: CDR1 MNHEY, CDR2 SMNVEV (reference sequence). Unmatched junction bases numbered 4, after V lost 5 bases and J lost 4 bases. The CDR3 extends over 13 amino acids. CDR3: CASSSRGLYEQYF. CDR3 nucleotides: TGTGCCAGCAGTAGCAGGGGGCTTTACGAGCAGTACTTC.

This chain links TRBV20-1 with TRBJ1-5; D ambiguous. The CDR3 totals 12 residues. Trimming took 6 bases from V and 4 from J, leaving 10 bases between them. In germline, CDR1 is DFQATT, CDR2 SNEGSKA (reference sequence). The CDR3 is CSAPDGNQPQHF. As DNA, the CDR3 is TGCAGTGCCCCCGACGGAAATCAGCCCCAGCATTTT.

This clonotype was observed many times. CDR3 coding DNA: TGTGCCAGCAGTCCCTCCTTGCGAGTGGGCCGGCTATACTTC. Protein sequence: CASSPSLRVGRLYF. The V and J genes are TRBV3-1 and TRBJ2-4; no firm D call. Germline V gene lookup returns CDR1 LGHDT and CDR2 YNNKEL (reference sequence). The CDR3 consists of 14 residues. V was shortened by 6 bases and J by 16 bases, with 25 bases between the two germline ends.

The chain couples TRBV10-3 to TRBJ1-2; tentatively, D is TRBD1 (6 bases). Germline-derived CDR1 and CDR2 are ENHRY and SYGVKD. The CDR3 is 12 residues long. The V end was cut by 3 bases, the J end by 7 bases, with 9 bases between. The CDR3, as DNA: TGTGCCATCAGTGACAGGGACATTGGCTACACCTTC. It translates to CAISDRDIGYTF.

The V gene is TRBV20-1, the J gene TRBJ2-5; D gene ambiguous. CDR1 is DFQATT and CDR2 is SNEGSKA in the germline V gene (reference sequence). This CDR3 comprises 11 residues. V was clipped by 3 bases and J by 2 bases, with 4 bases between them. CDR3 region: CSARGQETQYF. CDR3 DNA: TGCAGTGCTAGGGGGCAAGAGACCCAGTACTTC.

CDR3 sequence reads: CASSGRQPLYGYTF. CDR3 in DNA: TGTGCCAGCAGCGGCAGACAGCCTCTCTATGGCTACACCTTC. V is TRBV7-2 and J is TRBJ1-2; D possibly corresponds to TRBD1 (5 bases). The V gene lost 5 bases and the J gene lost 4 bases, with 14 bases spanning the gap. The germline gives CDR1 SGHTA, CDR2 FQGNSA. The CDR3 totals 14 residues.

This clonotype appeared a few times. The rearrangement joins TRBV6-5 to TRBJ2-2; maybe TRBD1 (5 bases). V was trimmed by 5 bases and J by 8 bases, leaving 18 bases between them. The CDR3 has 15 residues. Germline values: CDR1 MNHEY, CDR2 SVGAGI. The DNA of the CDR3 is TGTGCCAGCAGTCCAGATTGGCTCAGGGCGGGGGAGCTGTTTTTT. It specifies CASSPDWLRAGELFF.

The table lists this clonotype with a few counts. The V gene is TRBV6-2 or TRBV6-3, the J gene TRBJ1-1; 8 nucleotides agree with TRBD1. V dropped 4 bases and J dropped 1; count of bases not matched to a gene: 8. This CDR3 has 16 residues. Germline loops: CDR1 MNHEY, CDR2 SVGEGT. The CDR3 protein is CASSSDRELRNTEAFF. In nucleotides, the CDR3 is TGTGCCAGCAGTTCGGACAGGGAATTGAGGAACACTGAAGCTTTCTTT.

The genes are TRBV7-8 and TRBJ2-3; 7 bases map to TRBD1. The V and J ends lost 3 bases and 6 bases, in that order; junction bases with no gene match: 9. The length of the CDR3 is 15 residues. The germline V gene encodes CDR1 SGHVS and CDR2 FQNEAQ. The CDR3 protein is CASSLGQFFGDTQYF. DNA of the CDR3: TGTGCCAGCAGCTTGGGACAGTTCTTTGGTGATACGCAGTATTTT.

This clonotype was recorded many times. The chain recombines TRBV18 with TRBJ1-1; D perhaps matches TRBD1 (6 bases). Germline loops: CDR1 KGHSH, CDR2 LQKENI. Trimming shortened V by 0 bases and J by 7 bases, and 12 bases separated the two germline ends. The CDR3 has 14 amino acids. CDR3: CASSPPTRGGEAFF. DNA of the CDR3: TGTGCCAGCTCACCACCAACCAGGGGTGGTGAAGCTTTCTTT. The full variable domain, its missing parts supplied by reference TRBV18 and TRBJ1-1, is NAGVMQNPRHLVRRRGQEARLRCSPMKGHSHVYWYRQLPEEGLKFMVYLQKENIIDESGMPKERFSAEFPKEGPSILRIQQVVRGDSAAYFCASSPPTRGGEAFFGQGTRLTVV.

There are many counts of this clonotype. The chain combines TRBV27 with TRBJ2-1; D remains unclear. Germline CDR1 MNHEY, CDR2 SMNVEV (reference sequence). The ends were cut back, 5 bases at V and 5 bases at J, with 19 bases in the middle. The CDR3 runs to 16 residues. The CDR3 is CASSIYQRRTHNEQFF. CDR3 DNA sequence: TGTGCCAGCAGTATTTATCAACGGCGCACACACAATGAGCAGTTCTTC.

The V call is TRBV4-2, the J call TRBJ2-3; TRBD2 matches at 10 bases. J was trimmed by 5 bases and V by 1 base; bases with no gene match: 6. The CDR3 contains 16 residues. Germline V gene data show CDR1 as LGHNA and CDR2 as YNFKEQ. The CDR3 DNA follows: TGTGCCAGCAGCCAAGGGGCTAGCGGGAGAAGAGATACGCAGTATTTT. Encoded protein: CASSQGASGRRDTQYF.